These 21 T cell receptor beta chains were all obtained from the same sample, sequenced in a study of Tregs in tolerant kidney transplant recipients. Sequencing was performed with immunoSEQ multiplex PCR; in TCRdb, only in-frame clones are kept and a portion is missing. The data contain some 90,000 clones, around nine tenths of them singletons. The sample comprised CD8+ T cells from blood. These receptors were taken from a human donor in good health.

This rearrangement joins TRBV19 to TRBJ2-1, with TRBD2 matching 11 bases. The ends lost 5 bases at V and 8 bases at J; junction bases unmatched: 8. The V gene's germline CDR1 is LNHDA and CDR2 SQIVND (reference sequence). The CDR3 runs 15 residues. The DNA of the CDR3 is TGTGCCAGTAGTTACTTAGCGGGGGGGTTAGATGAGCAGTTCTTC. Protein: CASSYLAGGLDEQFF.

This chain links TRBV7-9 with TRBJ1-1; D is perhaps TRBD1 (6 bases). The CDR3 length is 15 residues. Trimming took 4 bases from V and 4 from J, leaving 16 bases between them. CDR1 is SEHNR and CDR2 is FQNEAQ in the germline V gene (reference sequence). The CDR3: CASSSLQGLATEAFF. DNA for the CDR3: TGTGCCAGCAGCTCTCTACAGGGTTTAGCCACTGAAGCTTTCTTT.

This sequence joins TRBV5-4 and TRBJ2-7; no clear D. Germline CDR1 SGHNT, CDR2 YYREEE (reference sequence). The CDR3 contains 14 residues. Trimming removed 1 base from V and 1 base from J, with 9 bases in between. Here the CDR3 reads CASSLPTESYEQYF. CDR3 nucleotides: TGTGCCAGCAGCTTGCCAACAGAGTCCTACGAGCAGTACTTC.

This clone occurred once. The rearrangement joins TRBV21-1 to TRBJ2-3. TRBV21-1 is a pseudogene. The CDR3 covers 17 residues. The CDR3 protein is CASSKGGLAGGSDTQYF. DNA of the CDR3: TGTGCCAGCAGCAAAGGCGGACTAGCAGGGGGCTCAGATACGCAGTATTTT.

V and J are TRBV4-2 and TRBJ2-3; the match to TRBD2 covers 8 bases. With V trimmed by 4 bases and J by 0 bases, 9 bases remained unmatched. Germline V CDR1 and CDR2: LGHNA, YNFKEQ. The CDR3 sequence is 17 residues long. The CDR3 nucleotides read TGTGCCAGCAGCCTAAATTTAGCGGGGACTAGCACAGATACGCAGTATTTT. Translation gives CASSLNLAGTSTDTQYF.

The rearrangement joins TRBV27 to TRBJ1-2; TRBD1 matches 9 bases. CDR1 and CDR2 from the germline V gene are MNHEY and SMNVEV (reference sequence). V shed 9 bases, J shed 4 bases, and the junction held 12 bases outside the gene matches. The CDR3 spans 15 residues. DNA of the CDR3: TGTGCCAGTAAGAGCGTAACAGGGGGCAGCTATGGCTACACCTTC. Amino acids: CASKSVTGGSYGYTF.

This sequence joins TRBV10-3 and TRBJ2-7, with 10 bases that match TRBD2. Looked up from germline, CDR1 is ENHRY and CDR2 is SYGVKD. V was pared by 6 bases and J by 1 base, with 9 bases of the junction left unmatched. CDR3 size: 16 residues. The CDR3, as DNA: TGTGCCATCAGCGCTCATTCTAGCGGGGGATCCTACGAGCAGTACTTC. Its protein product is CAISAHSSGGSYEQYF.

The chain uses TRBV21-1 and TRBJ2-6; TRBD2, the D gene given by the table, was not confirmed from the DNA. TRBV21-1 represents a pseudogene. The CDR3 is 16 amino acids. The CDR3 loop is CASTEEVCSGANVLTF. CDR3 bases: TGTGCCAGCACCGAAGAGGTTTGCTCTGGGGCCAACGTCCTGACTTTC.

The chain uses TRBV12-2 and TRBJ2-4; no check of the table's D call, TRBD2, against the DNA was made. TRBV12-2 is shown as a pseudogene. The CDR3 length is 18 residues. The CDR3 region is CASRLAPGGTIAKNIQYF. The CDR3 bases are TGTGCAAGTCGCTTAGCGCCGGGGGGGACAATAGCCAAAAACATTCAGTACTTC.

V usage is TRBV7-9 and J usage is TRBJ2-5; D unresolved. The V end lost 5 bases, the J end lost 4 bases, and 23 bases lay between the germline ends. The CDR3 sequence is 17 residues long. Germline V gives CDR1 SEHNR, CDR2 FQNEAQ (reference sequence). The CDR3 coding sequence is TGTGCCAGCAGCCCACCGCACCCGAGCTCCCCACCAGAGACCCAGTACTTC. Translating it yields CASSPPHPSSPPETQYF.

The genes are TRBV4-1 and TRBJ1-1, with D unresolved. The CDR3 extends over 17 amino acids. CDR1 is MGHRA, CDR2 YSYEKL, per germline. The V and J ends lost 1 base and 3 bases respectively, with 18 bases between them. CDR3 loop: CASSQVKREKRYTEAFF. Here the CDR3 DNA reads TGCGCCAGCAGCCAAGTTAAGAGGGAAAAGCGGTACACTGAAGCTTTCTTT.

This chain uses TRBV5-1 with TRBJ2-5; no clear D gene. Between the trimmed V and J ends, which lost 0 bases and 1 base, there was a span of 7 bases. This CDR3 is built from 14 residues. The germline V gene encodes CDR1 SGHRS and CDR2 YFSETQ. The CDR3 coding sequence is TGCGCCAGCAGCTTGGAGGGCGGCCAAGAGACCCAGTACTTC. It translates to CASSLEGGQETQYF. The whole variable domain, filled in from reference TRBV5-1 and TRBJ2-5, reads KAGVTQTPRYLIKTRGQQVTLSCSPISGHRSVSWYQQTPGQGLQFLFEYFSETQRNKGNFPGRFSGRQFSNSRSEMNVSTLELGDSALYLCASSLEGGQETQYFGPGTRLLVL.

The chain recombines TRBV9 with TRBJ2-1, with a weak D call TRBD1 (6 bases). There are 13 residues in the CDR3. CDR1 is SGDLS and CDR2 is YYNGEE in the germline V gene. The ends were cut back, 3 bases at V and 8 bases at J, with 12 bases in the middle. The DNA of the CDR3 is TGTGCCAGCAGCGCCGACTGGGGGCATGAGCAGTTCTTC. This gives the protein CASSADWGHEQFF. The full variable domain, completed using reference TRBV9 and TRBJ2-1, is DSGVTQTPKHLITATGQRVTLRCSPRSGDLSVYWYQQSLDQGLQFLIQYYNGEERAKGNILERFSAQQFPDLHSELNLSSLELGDSALYFCASSADWGHEQFFGPGTRLTVL.

V usage is TRBV27 and J usage is TRBJ2-3; D might be TRBD2 (6 bases). The CDR3 covers 15 residues. CDR1 MNHEY and CDR2 SMNVEV come from the germline V gene (reference sequence). The V gene lost 5 bases and the J gene lost 2 bases, with 14 bases spanning the gap. The CDR3 nucleotides are TGTGCCAGCAGTCCCCCTAGCGACTACACAGATACGCAGTATTTT. Translation gives CASSPPSDYTDTQYF.

This sequence joins TRBV9 and TRBJ2-3, with D possibly matching TRBD2 (7 bases). This CDR3 has 16 amino acids. Germline V gene data show CDR1 as SGDLS and CDR2 as YYNGEE. V was shortened by 0 bases and J by 4 bases, with 15 bases between the two germline ends. In DNA form, the CDR3 reads TGTGCCAGCAGCGTAGTGGGGGGGCCGTTGGCAGATACGCAGTATTTT. This codes for CASSVVGGPLADTQYF.

The rearrangement joins TRBV5-1 to TRBJ2-5; 9 bases align to TRBD1. The CDR3 is 18 residues long. J gave up 0 bases and V 4 bases, and 13 bases lay outside the gene matches. Germline V CDR1 and CDR2: SGHRS, YFSETQ. The CDR3 nucleotides are TGCGCCAGCAGCCTGGGACAGGGTGGACCACAGTACCAAGAGACCCAGTACTTC. This translates into CASSLGQGGPQYQETQYF.

The rearrangement joins TRBV6-5 to TRBJ2-7; D is perhaps TRBD1 or TRBD2 (5 bases each). CDR1 is MNHEY, CDR2 SVGAGI, per germline. V was shortened by 5 bases and J by 7 bases, with 9 bases between the two germline ends. The CDR3 sequence is 11 residues long. CDR3 bases: TGTGCCAGCAGTGAATGGGGGGAGCAGTACTTC. This sequence encodes CASSEWGEQYF.

The chain links TRBV5-4 to TRBJ2-7, with D hard to call. Germline loops: CDR1 SGHNT, CDR2 YYREEE (reference sequence). CDR3 size: 11 residues. The germline V and J ends were trimmed by 3 bases and 2 bases, with 3 bases remaining between them. The CDR3 loop reads CASSSTYEQYF. CDR3 bases: TGTGCCAGCAGCTCCACCTACGAGCAGTACTTC.

The CDR3 DNA sequence: TGTGCCAGCAGCCAAGATGGGAGAAATGAGCAGTTCTTC. Residues: CASSQDGRNEQFF. V gene TRBV4-2 combines with J gene TRBJ2-1; D perhaps matches TRBD2 (5 bases). Trimming took 0 bases from V and 7 from J, leaving 7 bases between them. Germline lookup yields CDR1 LGHNA and CDR2 YNFKEQ. The CDR3 covers 13 residues.

This clone was seen a single time. The chain joins TRBV4-1 to TRBJ2-6; possible D gene TRBD1, 5 bases. The CDR3 loop spans 15 amino acids. Per germline, CDR1 MGHRA and CDR2 YSYEKL. The ends were cut back, 4 bases at V and 4 bases at J, with 11 bases in the middle. This CDR3 is CASSPQGLGANVLTF. DNA for the CDR3: TGCGCCAGCAGCCCTCAGGGATTAGGGGCCAACGTCCTGACTTTC.

The chain joins TRBV11-2 to TRBJ2-7, with TRBD2 matching 9 bases. This CDR3 has 16 residues. With V trimmed by 1 base and J by 4 bases, 8 bases remained unmatched. CDR1 and CDR2 (germline): SGHAT, FQNNGV. This chain's CDR3 is CASSLAGLAFTYEQYF. The CDR3 nucleotides read TGTGCCAGCAGCTTAGCTGGACTAGCGTTTACTTACGAGCAGTACTTC.